These 5 T cell receptor beta chains came from one sample sequenced in a study of blood T cell repertoires in COVID-19. The method was immunoSEQ multiplex PCR; TCRdb's version includes in-frame clones alone and lacks a portion of them. The sample lists roughly 190,000 clones; around nine tenths were seen once. Sequenced sample: peripheral blood. The receptors derive from a man between 18 and 29 years old with active or convalescent COVID-19.

This clone was seen just once. The rearrangement links TRBV19 to TRBJ2-1; 9 bases are a match to TRBD1. The germline V gene encodes CDR1 LNHDA and CDR2 SQIVND (reference sequence). CDR3 length: 12 residues. V gave up 5 bases and J gave up 9 bases; unmatched junction bases: 2. CDR3 sequence: CASSADRGEQFF. CDR3 in DNA: TGTGCCAGTAGTGCGGACAGGGGTGAGCAGTTCTTC.

The chain has TRBV19 and TRBJ2-2; a weak D match, TRBD2 (6 bases). This CDR3 spans 15 amino acids. Germline V lookup: CDR1 LNHDA, CDR2 SQIVND (reference sequence). V was trimmed by 6 bases and J by 5 bases, leaving 16 bases between them. CDR3 in DNA: TGTGCCAGTAGGGGGTGGAGGGAAGGGACCGGGGAGCTGTTTTTT. Amino acid sequence: CASRGWREGTGELFF.

The chain recombines TRBV2 with TRBJ2-5, with 10 bases that match TRBD2. The CDR3 totals 13 residues. Unmatched junction bases numbered 10, after V lost 11 bases and J lost 7 bases. Per the germline V gene, CDR1 is SNHLY and CDR2 is FYNNEI. The CDR3 bases are TGTGCCGGGGGAACTAGCGGGATGACGACCCAGTACTTC. Amino acid sequence: CAGGTSGMTTQYF.

The chain employs TRBV5-6 and TRBJ1-5, with 9 bases identical to TRBD1. Germline CDR1 and CDR2: SGHDT and YYEEEE. Trimming took 5 bases from V and 3 from J; bases not matched to a gene: 9. There are 16 residues in the CDR3. CDR3 protein: CASRTSGDRDNQPQHF. CDR3 DNA sequence: TGTGCCAGCAGAACTTCGGGGGACAGGGACAATCAGCCCCAGCATTTT.

CDR3 region: CASSQGGRGPHQPQHF. In DNA form, the CDR3 reads TGTGCCAGCAGCCAAGGCGGCAGGGGGCCTCATCAGCCCCAGCATTTT. The chain joins TRBV3-1 (or the pseudogene TRBV3-2) to TRBJ1-5; 8 nucleotides line up with TRBD1. Trimming cost V 1 base and J 5 bases; bases outside gene matches: 7. This CDR3 spans 16 amino acids. The germline V gene has CDR1 LGHDT and CDR2 YNNKEL (reference sequence).